The 9 T cell receptor beta chains reported below all come from one sample, sequenced in a study of blood T cell repertoires in COVID-19. Repertoires were generated with immunoSEQ multiplex PCR, while TCRdb's copy carries only in-frame clones and drops some. The sample comprises almost 200,000 clones, around 81% of which are singletons, and approximately 0.97% rests with the top ten. Sequenced sample: peripheral blood. The receptors come from a man aged 55 to 70 with COVID-19, enrolled during active disease.

The rearrangement joins TRBV9 to TRBJ2-2; 8 bases are a match to TRBD1. Germline trimming cut 0 bases from V and 6 bases from J; bases unmatched to any gene: 7. Per germline, CDR1 SGDLS and CDR2 YYNGEE. The CDR3 has 16 amino acids. The CDR3 protein is CASSVGQGLSAGELFF. As DNA, the CDR3 is TGTGCCAGCAGCGTAGGACAGGGGTTAAGCGCCGGGGAGCTGTTTTTT. Using reference TRBV9 and TRBJ2-2 for the parts outside the CDR3, the full variable domain is DSGVTQTPKHLITATGQRVTLRCSPRSGDLSVYWYQQSLDQGLQFLIQYYNGEERAKGNILERFSAQQFPDLHSELNLSSLELGDSALYFCASSVGQGLSAGELFFGEGSRLTVL.

The V call is TRBV2, the J call TRBJ1-5, with D uncertain. The CDR3 is 14 amino acids. Germline V gene data show CDR1 as SNHLY and CDR2 as FYNNEI. Trimming stripped 7 bases from V and 2 bases from J, with 12 bases between. The DNA for the CDR3 is TGTGCCAGCACCATAGACAAGGGCAATCAGCCCCAGCATTTT. It encodes CASTIDKGNQPQHF.

This chain connects TRBV10-3 to TRBJ2-7, with 12 bases lining up with TRBD1. V shed 8 bases, J shed 7 bases, and the junction held 6 bases outside the gene matches. In germline, CDR1 is ENHRY, CDR2 SYGVKD. This CDR3 region has 13 residues. The CDR3 region has the DNA TGTGCCATCGGGGACAGGGGGCTAGGGGAGCAGTACTTC. Encoded protein: CAIGDRGLGEQYF.

This sequence joins TRBV2 and TRBJ2-7, with 8 bases identical to TRBD1. V trimming: 6 bases; J trimming: 6 bases; junction bases outside the gene matches: 10. The CDR3 spans 14 residues. Germline CDR1 and CDR2: SNHLY and FYNNEI. CDR3 sequence reads: CASRPGQGLGEQYF. The CDR3 nucleotides are TGTGCCAGCAGGCCCGGACAGGGTTTGGGCGAGCAGTACTTC.

This sequence joins TRBV2 and TRBJ2-7, with a tentative D call TRBD1 (6 bases). Germline-derived CDR1 and CDR2 are SNHLY and FYNNEI. This CDR3 is built from 14 residues. V was cut by 6 bases and J by 3 bases, with 15 bases left in between. The CDR3 loop reads CASRDTGLGYEQYF. The CDR3 nucleotides are TGTGCCAGCAGGGACACAGGGCTGGGCTACGAGCAGTACTTC.

This clone came up a few times. V usage is TRBV2 and J usage is TRBJ1-2, with D maybe TRBD1 (6 bases). Trimming pared 6 bases from V and 4 bases from J, leaving 12 bases between. Germline-derived CDR1 and CDR2 are SNHLY and FYNNEI. This CDR3 spans 13 amino acids. The CDR3 loop is CASSFGTIYGYTF. The CDR3 DNA follows: TGTGCCAGCAGCTTTGGGACAATCTATGGCTACACCTTC.

This sequence joins TRBV6-5 and TRBJ2-7; D possibly corresponds to TRBD1 (6 bases). The CDR3 spans 14 residues. Trimming took off 4 bases at V and 5 bases at J, with 15 bases between the two ends. Per germline, CDR1 MNHEY and CDR2 SVGAGI. The CDR3 here is CASSFWTENNEQYF. CDR3 nucleotides: TGTGCCAGCAGTTTCTGGACAGAAAATAACGAGCAGTACTTC.

This clone came up once. The V call is TRBV4-1, the J call TRBJ2-7, with D possibly being TRBD1 (6 bases). The V end was cut by 3 bases, the J end by 3 bases, with 15 bases between. CDR1 MGHRA and CDR2 YSYEKL come from the germline V gene. This CDR3 is 15 amino acids long. The CDR3 DNA follows: TGCGCCAGCAGCCACACAGACAGGAAGCTCTACGAGCAGTACTTC. Translated: CASSHTDRKLYEQYF.

The CDR3 is CASSLQGIEDNSPLHF. The CDR3 region has the DNA TGCGCCAGCAGCTTGCAGGGAATTGAGGATAATTCACCCCTCCACTTT. The rearrangement joins TRBV5-1 to TRBJ1-6; D is perhaps TRBD1 (5 bases). Trimming left V 1 base short and J 5 bases short, with 13 bases between. Germline assignment: CDR1 SGHRS and CDR2 YFSETQ. The CDR3 is 16 amino acids.